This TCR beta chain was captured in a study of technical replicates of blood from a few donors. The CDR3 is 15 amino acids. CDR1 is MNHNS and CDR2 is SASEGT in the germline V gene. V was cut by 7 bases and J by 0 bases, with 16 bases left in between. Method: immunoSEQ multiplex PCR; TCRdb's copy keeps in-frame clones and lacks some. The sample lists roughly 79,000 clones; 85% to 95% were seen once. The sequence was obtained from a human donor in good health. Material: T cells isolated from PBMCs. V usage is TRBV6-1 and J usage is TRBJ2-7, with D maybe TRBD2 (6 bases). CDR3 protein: CASTPRGDSSYEQYF. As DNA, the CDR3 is TGTGCCAGCACCCCGCGGGGAGACAGCTCCTACGAGCAGTACTTC.